Described below is a single T cell receptor beta chain sequence and its context. Its antigen is unknown. This CDR3 is 16 amino acids long. CDR1 SGHAT and CDR2 FQDESV come from the germline V gene (reference sequence). The V and J ends lost 3 bases and 5 bases, in that order; junction bases with no gene match: 11. In the PCR, 60 Vbeta and 13 Jbeta primers were used. Sequenced by immunoSEQ multiplex PCR; TCRdb stores in-frame clones only, minus some. The repertoire consists of tens of thousands of clones, with about 80% occurring once and the leading ten covering around 54%. The donors were healthy bone marrow donors. This sample was included in a study of cytomegalovirus exposure and HLA in healthy donors. Broader study findings: With later analysis, a missense DCLRE1C variant became linked to TCR beta V- and J-gene trimming. Later findings reportedly placed an Asian-associated ancestry cluster below the approximately 670-donor mean for N-insertions.

The receptor comes from a man in his fifties in good health and CMV-seropositive. This chain joins TRBV11-1 and TRBJ2-5; TRBD1 matches at 8 bases. Sequencing input: PBMCs. The CDR3 DNA follows: TGTGCCAGCAGCTTCCCAAAGACAGGGGATTGGGAGACCCAGTACTTC. Translated, it gives CASSFPKTGDWETQYF.